Listed below are T cell receptor beta chains from one sample, sequenced in a study of T cell responses to AZD1222 COVID-19 vaccine. Sequenced by immunoSEQ multiplex PCR; TCRdb stores in-frame clones only, minus some. This sample has approximately 91,000 clones, with less than 95% found just once. The sample consisted of peripheral blood, taken 28 days after the second AZD1222 dose. Receptor source: an adult who received the AZD1222 COVID-19 vaccine. Both conserved end residues are part of each CDR3. D genes are given only for firm matches. Expanded clones get a size class; other rows say once, few or many, or leave the size out.

TRBV9	.	TRBJ2-1	.	CASSVAGNSGTDEQFF	TGTGCCAGCAGCGTAGCTGGGAATAGCGGCACCGATGAGCAGTTCTTC
TRBV19	.	TRBJ2-7	once	CASSNRDTLYEQYF	TGTGCCAGTAGTAACCGGGACACCCTATACGAGCAGTACTTC
TRBV5-5	.	TRBJ1-2	.	CASSSARADYGYTF	TGTGCCAGCAGCTCGGCCCGGGCGGACTATGGCTACACCTTC
TRBV19	TRBD2	TRBJ2-1	.	CASSIGAGGVSNEQFF	TGTGCCAGTAGTATAGGTGCGGGAGGGGTGTCCAATGAGCAGTTCTTC
TRBV10-3	TRBD1	TRBJ2-3	.	CAIMGDRRTDTQYF	TGTGCCATCATGGGGGACAGACGCACAGATACGCAGTATTTT
TRBV5-1	.	TRBJ2-1	.	CASHSSYNEQFF	TGCGCCAGCCATAGCTCCTACAATGAGCAGTTCTTC
TRBV7-9	.	TRBJ2-2	.	CASSLNSGNTGELFF	TGTGCCAGCAGCTTAAATAGCGGAAACACCGGGGAGCTGTTTTTT
TRBV5-1	TRBD1	TRBJ1-3	.	CASSLVGGQGYGNTIYF	TGCGCCAGCAGCTTGGTTGGAGGACAGGGGTATGGAAACACCATATATTTT
TRBV7-6	.	TRBJ1-3	.	CASSSEDTIYF	TGTGCCAGCAGCTCGGAGGACACCATATATTTT
TRBV15	TRBD1	TRBJ2-7	.	CATSRRTGGYEQYF	TGTGCCACCAGCAGACGGACAGGGGGCTACGAGCAGTACTTC
TRBV19	.	TRBJ1-5	.	CASSANDRRQPQHF	TGTGCCAGTAGTGCGAACGACAGACGCCAGCCCCAGCATTTT
TRBV5-1	.	TRBJ2-3	.	CASSLTGRLGTDTQYF	TGCGCCAGCAGCTTGACAGGGCGGCTGGGCACAGATACGCAGTATTTT
TRBV11-1	.	TRBJ2-3	.	CASSPHLWGDTQYF	TGTGCCAGCAGCCCCCATCTCTGGGGGGATACGCAGTATTTT
TRBV9	TRBD2	TRBJ2-3	.	CASSVGDGRAGTDTQYF	TGTGCCAGCAGCGTAGGGGACGGGAGGGCCGGTACAGATACGCAGTATTTT